This paragraph covers one TCR beta chain sequence. The antigen is unknown. Some clones are missing from TCRdb's copy, which holds only in-frame ones; the method was immunoSEQ multiplex PCR. The sample shows about 110,000 clones, around 90% of them seen only once. This CDR3 has 14 amino acids. Germline V gene data show CDR1 as MDHEN and CDR2 as SYDVKM. V was clipped by 6 bases and J by 4 bases, with 16 bases between them. This entry is derived from a study of T cell responses to AZD1222 COVID-19 vaccine. Regarding the study as a whole: Mostly white British, mostly female donors; authors suggested clonal diversity may be underestimated. At 160-218 and 743-854, vaccine-associated CD4 TCRs were dominant, and they spanned spike. Only a handful of AZD1222 recipients, more than 5 in all, had baseline seropositivity.

This receptor was identified in an adult in good health. The gene calls are TRBV28 and TRBJ2-7; TRBD2 might be the D (6 bases). Sequences were derived from peripheral blood, sampled on day 0 of AZD1222 vaccination. This CDR3 is CASSMGGLAYEQYF. In nucleotides, the CDR3 is TGTGCCAGCAGCATGGGTGGGCTAGCGTACGAGCAGTACTTC.